Listed here is a single T cell receptor beta chain. Antigen unknown. V was pared by 7 bases and J by 8 bases, with 8 bases of the junction left unmatched. The CDR3 is 13 residues long. Per the germline V gene, CDR1 is MNHEY and CDR2 is SMNVEV (reference sequence). These data belong to a study of cytomegalovirus exposure and HLA in healthy donors. Study overall: Inside one of the first data releases sat about 91 million unique TCRs taken from HLA-typed donors. Study-wide results and caveats: Presence/absence comparisons presumed near-even sequencing depth among donors. Specificity for CMV antigens was confirmed in vitro for a few of the CMV-associated chains.

Primers included in the PCR were 60 Vbeta and 13 Jbeta primers. Some clones are missing from TCRdb's copy, which holds only in-frame ones; the method was immunoSEQ multiplex PCR. The sample lists 150,000 to 200,000 clones, around 76% seen once, with approximately 2% in the top ten. Sequenced material: PBMCs. The chain combines TRBV27 with TRBJ1-5; 7 nucleotides agree with TRBD1. The TCR was taken from a man aged 25 to 40 in good health and CMV-seronegative. The CDR3 DNA reads TGTGCCAGCAAGAGCAGGGGGGTTGAGCCCCAGCATTTT. Residues: CASKSRGVEPQHF.